Listed below are T cell receptor beta chains from one sample, sequenced in a study of regulatory T cells in long-lasting Graves disease. TCRdb used MiXCR to reprocess the multiplex PCR reads, holding one entry per CDR3 protein. Of 400,000 to 500,000 distinct CDR3 sequences listed, about 17% are singletons. This sample was shared with a second study, whose subject was T cells in Graves' hyperthyroidism and ophthalmopathy.

The sample consisted of peripheral blood mononuclear cells (PBMCs), taken at new diagnosis, from a patient treated with antithyroid drugs. The receptors shown here come from a woman aged 25 to 45 with Graves disease. Each CDR3 is given with its conserved first and last residue. D genes are given only for firm matches. Size values are once, few and many counts, or a class for expanded clones, and some rows have none.

v_gene	d_gene	abundance	j_gene	CDR3nt	CDR3aa
TRBV15	TRBD2	many	TRBJ2-1	TGTGCCACCAGCAGAGATGTGGCGGGAGACCTCGAGCAGTTCTTC	CATSRDVAGDLEQFF
TRBV5-1	.	many	TRBJ1-1	TGCGCCAGCAGCTTGGCTGGGGGAAGCGCTGAAGCTTTCTTT	CASSLAGGSAEAFF
TRBV20-1	.	many	TRBJ1-1	TGCAGTGCTAGGTTTTGGGACACGAACACTGAAGCTTTCTTT	CSARFWDTNTEAFF
TRBV6-1	.	few	TRBJ1-3	TGTGCCAGCAGCCCTCCCGGACGGATAGGAAACACCATATATTTT	CASSPPGRIGNTIYF
TRBV7-9	TRBD1	many	TRBJ2-5	TGTGCCAGCAGCTTGGTGACAGGGAAGGAGACCCAGTACTTC	CASSLVTGKETQYF
TRBV27	.	many	TRBJ1-5	TGTGCCAGCAGTGTAAGGGGGAGCAATCAGCCCCAGCATTTT	CASSVRGSNQPQHF
TRBV4-3	TRBD2	.	TRBJ2-1	TGCGCCAGCAGCCAAGATGGGCGGACTAGCGGTAACAATGAGCAGTTCTTC	CASSQDGRTSGNNEQFF
TRBV7-2	.	many	TRBJ1-4	TGTGCCAGCAGCTTCGGCGCCGCTCTTCGGACTAATGAAAAACTGTTTTTT	CASSFGAALRTNEKLFF
TRBV5-1	TRBD1	.	TRBJ2-5	TGCGCCAGCAGCTACAACTCTCGACAGGGGCCCCAAGAGACCCAGTACTTC	CASSYNSRQGPQETQYF
TRBV20-1	TRBD2	many	TRBJ2-3	TGCAGTGCCCCACCCGCTAGCGGGAGGGAGGATACGCAGTATTTT	CSAPPASGREDTQYF
TRBV27	.	few	TRBJ1-1	TGTGCCAGCGGTCTTCACACTGAAGCTTTCTTT	CASGLHTEAFF
TRBV7-2	TRBD1	many	TRBJ2-1	TGTGCCAGCAGCACCCGGGACAGGGGCAATGAGCAGTTCTTC	CASSTRDRGNEQFF
TRBV5-1	TRBD1	.	TRBJ2-7	TGCGCCAGCAGCGTAATCCGGGACAGGGCTTACGAGCAGTACTTC	CASSVIRDRAYEQYF
TRBV2	TRBD1	many	TRBJ1-2	TGTGCCAGCAGTGAAGCCGCGGGACAGGGCTATGGCTACACCTTC	CASSEAAGQGYGYTF
TRBV27	.	many	TRBJ2-7	TGTGCCAGCAGTTTCGGGGTGGGTGACTACGAGCAGTACTTC	CASSFGVGDYEQYF
TRBV10-3	.	.	TRBJ2-3	TGTGCCATCAGTGGTTCTCTGCGGGATGGGCCAGATACGCAGTATTTT	CAISGSLRDGPDTQYF
TRBV10-1	TRBD2	few	TRBJ2-1	TGCGCCAGCAAAAGGACTAGCCAAGACAATGAGCAGTTCTTC	CASKRTSQDNEQFF
TRBV5-1	TRBD2	many	TRBJ2-3	TGCGCCAGCAGCTTGTCGCTAGCGGCTAGCACAGATACGCAGTATTTT	CASSLSLAASTDTQYF
TRBV19	TRBD1	.	TRBJ2-6	TGTGCCAGTAGCCCACTCCGGGACAGGGGCACTGGGGCCAACGTCCTGACTTTC	CASSPLRDRGTGANVLTF
TRBV30	.	many	TRBJ1-1	TGTGCCTGGAATCAGGGTACTGAAGCTTTCTTT	CAWNQGTEAFF
TRBV19	TRBD1	.	TRBJ1-1	TGTGCCAGTAGTACCGGACAGGGGACTGAAGCTTTCTTT	CASSTGQGTEAFF
TRBV10-3	TRBD1	.	TRBJ2-6	TGTGCCACCAGTGAGTCGCAGGGGGCGCGAGGGGCCAACGTCCTGACTTTC	CATSESQGARGANVLTF
TRBV27	TRBD1	many	TRBJ1-1	TGTGCCAGCCGGACAGGGGGTAAGAACACTGAAGCTTTCTTT	CASRTGGKNTEAFF
TRBV2	.	.	TRBJ2-1	TGTGCCAGCAGTGGGGCTGGGATAAGCTATGAGCAGTTCTTC	CASSGAGISYEQFF
TRBV28	.	many	TRBJ1-2	TGTGCCAGCAGTCTCCCGGGGGGTGACTATGGCTACACCTTC	CASSLPGGDYGYTF
TRBV3-1	.	many	TRBJ1-2	TGTGCCAGCAGCCACCAGACAGGAAACTATGGCTACACCTTC	CASSHQTGNYGYTF
TRBV27	.	many	TRBJ2-1	TGTGCCAGCAGTTTTAGGGACCCTAGGAAGGGTGAGCAGTTCTTC	CASSFRDPRKGEQFF
TRBV9	.	many	TRBJ1-2	TGTGCCAGCAGCCCCGTCCCCAATATCGGGGACGCATCCCATGGCTACACCTTC	CASSPVPNIGDASHGYTF
TRBV7-2	.	many	TRBJ2-1	TGTGCCAGCAGCCCTTTCCAGCGGGCCGACAATGAGCAGTTCTTC	CASSPFQRADNEQFF
TRBV2	TRBD2	.	TRBJ2-7	TGTGCCAGCAGTGCCCGGGGGGGGATGAGGGAGCAGTACTTC	CASSARGGMREQYF
TRBV5-6	.	few	TRBJ2-2	TGTGCCAGCAGTCCTTTAGAAACCGGGGAGCTGTTTTTT	CASSPLETGELFF
TRBV2	.	few	TRBJ2-1	TGTGCCAGCACAGCAGGGAGCGATGAGCAGTTCTTC	CASTAGSDEQFF
TRBV5-1	.	few	TRBJ2-7	TGCGCCAGCAGCGACCCTCGCAGTGGAGTCGAGCAGTACTTC	CASSDPRSGVEQYF
TRBV29-1	.	.	TRBJ2-7	TGCAGCGCCCTAGCTAGCTCCTACGAGCAGTACTTC	CSALASSYEQYF
TRBV5-4	TRBD2	many	TRBJ2-3	TGTGCCAGCTCCCCCGGGACTAGGTGGGATACGCAGTATTTT	CASSPGTRWDTQYF
TRBV11-1	TRBD2	.	TRBJ2-1	TGTGCCAGCAGGAGAGGGACTAGCGGGACCGGGGGGAGGCAGTTCTTC	CASRRGTSGTGGRQFF
TRBV6-2/TRBV6-3	TRBD1	many	TRBJ2-2	TGTGCCAGCAACCACCGACCGGGACAGGTATACACCGGGGAGCTGTTTTTT	CASNHRPGQVYTGELFF
TRBV28	.	.	TRBJ2-2	TGTGCCAGCAGTATAACTAGCACCGGGGAGCTGTTTTTT	CASSITSTGELFF
TRBV18	.	.	TRBJ2-1	TGTGCCAGCTCACCACCTAGCGGTAGCGGCACCTACAATGAGCAGTTCTTC	CASSPPSGSGTYNEQFF
TRBV5-6	TRBD2	.	TRBJ2-1	TGTGCCAGCTTCCGGGAGGGTTCAGGCAATGAGCAGTTCTTC	CASFREGSGNEQFF
TRBV20-1	.	many	TRBJ1-1	TGCAGTGCTATGGGGGAGACTAGTGAAGCTTTCTTT	CSAMGETSEAFF
TRBV30	TRBD2	few	TRBJ2-1	TGTGCCTGGAACTCGGGAGGGGCTCATTTCTTC	CAWNSGGAHFF
TRBV7-9	.	many	TRBJ2-7	TGTGCCAGCAGCTTATTGGATGACGAGCAGTACTTC	CASSLLDDEQYF
TRBV7-9	TRBD2	many	TRBJ2-3	TGTGCCAGCAGCTTCTTGATGACTAGCGGGAGTGCAGATACGCAGTATTTT	CASSFLMTSGSADTQYF
TRBV18	.	many	TRBJ2-7	TGTGCCAGCTCACCTGCCAACTACGAGCAGTACTTC	CASSPANYEQYF
TRBV28	.	many	TRBJ2-7	TGTGCCAGCAGCCCTGGGACTTCGGTGTACGAGCAGTACTTC	CASSPGTSVYEQYF
TRBV19	.	few	TRBJ1-2	TGTGCCAGTAGCGGGCGACAGGAAGAATATGGCTACACCTTC	CASSGRQEEYGYTF
TRBV4-1	.	few	TRBJ2-3	TGCGCCAGCAGCCAAGGAATCCTATACACAGATACGCAGTATTTT	CASSQGILYTDTQYF
TRBV6-1	TRBD2	many	TRBJ2-4	TGTGCCAGCAGTGTGATTACGGCGGGAGGAACAAACCATACCCGTTTC	CASSVITAGGTNHTRF
TRBV5-1	TRBD2	many	TRBJ2-1	TGCGCCAGCAGCTTGGGTTCGACTAGCGTTGAGCAGTTCTTC	CASSLGSTSVEQFF
TRBV6-5	.	many	TRBJ2-7	TGTGCCAGCAGTTATGAGACAGGAGACGAGCAGTACTTC	CASSYETGDEQYF
TRBV6-1	TRBD2	many	TRBJ2-2	TGTGCCAGCAGTGAAGAGCCTAGCGGGTGGGACACCGGGGAGCTGTTTTTT	CASSEEPSGWDTGELFF
TRBV14	TRBD1	few	TRBJ2-5	TGTGCCAGCAGTCCACCAGACAGGGGGCAAGAGACCCAGTACTTC	CASSPPDRGQETQYF
TRBV27	TRBD2	many	TRBJ2-7	TGTGCCAGCAGCTTCCTGGGTCCGAGCGGGGGAGAGCAGTACTTC	CASSFLGPSGGEQYF
TRBV25-1	TRBD1	many	TRBJ2-7	TGTGCCAGCAGTAGCAACCCCGGGACAGCCTCCTACGAGCAGTACTTC	CASSSNPGTASYEQYF